The rows below give T cell receptor beta chains drawn from one sample of a study of T cells in Graves' hyperthyroidism and ophthalmopathy. TCRdb passed the multiplex PCR reads through MiXCR, listing each CDR3 protein once. The sample shows a few hundred thousand distinct CDR3 sequences, 46% of them seen only once. Source material: peripheral blood or thyroid tissue (not recorded which). The receptors originated from an adult woman with Graves' disease, either hyperthyroidism or ophthalmopathy (not recorded which). Both conserved end residues are part of each CDR3. The D gene is left open where the match is weak. Size tells how often a clone was seen (once, few, many) or the class of an expanded clone, and some rows leave it out.

clone size	V gene	J gene	D gene	CDR3 protein	CDR3 DNA
.	TRBV27	TRBJ1-6	.	CASSLLRGGSPLHF	TGTGCCAGCAGTTTATTACGGGGCGGATCACCCCTCCACTTT
.	TRBV10-3	TRBJ1-1	.	CAISEFLGLNTEAFF	TGTGCCATCAGTGAGTTTTTGGGGTTGAACACTGAAGCTTTCTTT
.	TRBV20-1	TRBJ1-5	.	CSAPGDRLNQPQHF	TGCAGTGCCCCAGGGGATAGGTTGAATCAGCCCCAGCATTTT
.	TRBV10-3	TRBJ1-5	.	CAIGRGGTDAAQHF	TGTGCCATCGGAAGGGGGGGGACCGATGCGGCCCAGCATTTT
many	TRBV19	TRBJ1-1	.	CASSILGRGRTEAFF	TGTGCCAGTAGTATTCTCGGCCGGGGGAGGACTGAAGCTTTCTTT
few	TRBV25-1	TRBJ2-7	.	CASSEWKESYEQYF	TGTGCCAGCAGTGAATGGAAAGAGAGTTACGAGCAGTACTTC
.	TRBV7-2	TRBJ2-7	.	CASSFGGSGSYEQYF	TGTGCCAGCAGTTTCGGAGGGAGCGGTTCCTACGAGCAGTACTTC
many	TRBV20-1	TRBJ1-1	.	CSARDIRPTEAFF	TGCAGTGCTAGAGATATTCGTCCGACTGAAGCTTTCTTT
many	TRBV25-1	TRBJ1-6	.	CASSAKYNSPLHF	TGTGCCAGCAGTGCCAAATATAATTCACCCCTCCACTTT
.	TRBV7-9	TRBJ1-3	.	CASSLAFGAGVGNTIYF	TGTGCCAGCAGCTTAGCATTCGGAGCAGGGGTCGGAAACACCATATATTTT
.	TRBV7-8	TRBJ1-4	.	CASSGRVNEKLFF	TGTGCCAGCTCGGGACGGGTTAATGAAAAACTGTTTTTT
many	TRBV7-2	TRBJ2-7	.	CASNLPSSMSSYEQYF	TGTGCCAGCAATCTACCTTCTAGCATGAGCTCCTACGAGCAGTACTTC
once	TRBV7-2	TRBJ2-5	TRBD2	CASSLAGAGVQYF	TGTGCCAGCAGCTTAGCGGGAGCGGGGGTCCAATACTTC
few	TRBV20-1	TRBJ1-4	.	CSARDGTAFATNEKLFF	TGCAGTGCTAGGGACGGGACGGCCTTTGCAACTAATGAAAAACTGTTTTTT
many	TRBV2	TRBJ1-2	.	CASSEAWGGYGYTF	TGTGCCAGCAGTGAAGCTTGGGGCGGCTATGGCTACACCTTC
many	TRBV5-6	TRBJ2-7	TRBD1	CASCLGTAREQYF	TGTGCCAGCTGCTTAGGGACAGCGAGGGAGCAGTACTTC
many	TRBV7-9	TRBJ1-1	.	CASSLQDTLNTEAFF	TGTGCCAGCAGCCTGCAGGACACCCTGAACACTGAAGCTTTCTTT
.	TRBV29-1	TRBJ1-6	.	CSVEQGNSPLHF	TGCAGCGTGGAACAGGGTAATTCACCCCTCCACTTT
.	TRBV10-3	TRBJ2-7	.	CAIKRDSYEQYF	TGTGCCATCAAGAGGGACTCCTACGAGCAGTACTTC
many	TRBV7-9	TRBJ1-2	.	CASSLYGRSNYGYTF	TGTGCCAGCAGCTTATACGGCAGATCTAACTATGGCTACACCTTC
.	TRBV2	TRBJ1-5	.	CASSGQRGNQPQHF	TGTGCCAGCAGTGGACAGAGAGGCAATCAGCCCCAGCATTTT
few	TRBV6-5	TRBJ1-1	TRBD1	CASSYSSPGQGATSEAFF	TGTGCCAGCAGTTACTCTTCACCGGGACAGGGGGCTACGTCTGAAGCTTTCTTT
.	TRBV7-8	TRBJ1-2	.	CASSLEDSRGYGYTF	TGTGCCAGCAGCTTAGAAGACAGTAGGGGCTATGGCTACACCTTC
.	TRBV20-1	TRBJ2-7	TRBD2	CSAPGLAGDEQYF	TGCAGTGCCCCGGGACTAGCGGGGGACGAGCAGTACTTC
few	TRBV10-2	TRBJ2-7	.	CASSERMGEREQYF	TGCGCCAGCAGTGAAAGGATGGGGGAACGCGAGCAGTACTTC
.	TRBV5-4	TRBJ1-2	TRBD1	CASSGDRSVYGYTF	TGTGCCAGCAGCGGGGACAGATCAGTCTATGGCTACACCTTC
many	TRBV7-9	TRBJ1-4	TRBD1	CASSPPTGGRIEKLFF	TGTGCCAGCAGCCCACCGACAGGGGGCCGAATTGAAAAACTGTTTTTT
.	TRBV10-3	TRBJ2-1	.	CAIKEASHSFGEQFF	TGTGCCATCAAGGAGGCGTCACACTCCTTCGGTGAGCAGTTCTTC
few	TRBV9	TRBJ2-2	.	CASSVGVLVPGELFF	TGTGCCAGCAGCGTAGGTGTATTGGTGCCCGGGGAGCTGTTTTTT
.	TRBV29-1	TRBJ1-1	.	CSVTESMNTEAFF	TGCAGCGTGACAGAAAGCATGAACACTGAAGCTTTCTTT
.	TRBV7-9	TRBJ1-2	.	CASSLDWTEHYGYTF	TGTGCCAGCAGCTTAGATTGGACAGAGCACTATGGCTACACCTTC
many	TRBV19	TRBJ1-1	.	CASSIVQNTEAFF	TGTGCCAGTAGTATAGTACAGAACACTGAAGCTTTCTTT
.	TRBV20-1	TRBJ1-1	TRBD1	CSALGQRNTEAFF	TGCAGTGCACTGGGACAGAGAAACACTGAAGCTTTCTTT
.	TRBV2	TRBJ1-4	.	CASSTYRDGQKLFF	TGTGCCAGCAGTACTTACAGGGATGGGCAAAAACTGTTTTTT
.	TRBV7-3	TRBJ1-1	TRBD1	CASSFQGQDGAFF	TGTGCCAGCAGCTTTCAGGGACAGGACGGGGCTTTCTTT
many	TRBV7-6	TRBJ1-2	.	CASSLAPAGSEYGYTF	TGTGCCAGCAGCTTAGCCCCGGCAGGGTCTGAATATGGCTACACCTTC
few	TRBV2	TRBJ2-4	.	CASSTDRLGKNIQYF	TGTGCCAGCAGTACCGACAGGTTGGGCAAAAACATTCAGTACTTC
.	TRBV29-1	TRBJ1-1	.	CSVEGGSMNTEAFF	TGCAGCGTTGAAGGGGGGAGCATGAACACTGAAGCTTTCTTT
.	TRBV5-1	TRBJ1-6	.	CASSPGQQLNSPLHF	TGCGCCAGCAGCCCCGGACAGCAACTAAATTCACCCCTCCACTTT
.	TRBV5-4	TRBJ2-3	.	CASSPDAVLADTQYF	TGTGCCAGCAGCCCGGACGCGGTGTTAGCAGATACGCAGTATTTT
many	TRBV27	TRBJ1-2	TRBD1	CASSRQGLVGYTF	TGTGCCAGCAGTCGACAGGGGCTGGTTGGCTACACCTTC
many	TRBV2	TRBJ2-2	.	CASSEGYTGELFF	TGTGCCAGCAGTGAAGGTTACACCGGGGAGCTGTTTTTT
.	TRBV10-3	TRBJ2-3	TRBD2	CASRGGRGGFTDTQYF	TGTGCCAGCAGAGGGGGACGGGGGGGCTTTACAGATACGCAGTATTTT
.	TRBV7-9	TRBJ1-1	.	CASSLARYHTEAFF	TGTGCCAGCAGCTTAGCCCGCTACCACACTGAAGCTTTCTTT
many	TRBV9	TRBJ1-4	TRBD1	CASSVGGTVNEKLFF	TGTGCCAGCAGCGTGGGGGGGACAGTTAATGAAAAACTGTTTTTT
.	TRBV20-1	TRBJ2-7	.	CSARDNRLDLYEQYF	TGCAGTGCTAGAGATAATAGACTAGACCTTTACGAGCAGTACTTC
few	TRBV18	TRBJ1-3	.	CASSQLQASGNTIYF	TGTGCCAGCTCACAACTACAGGCGTCTGGAAACACCATATATTTT
few	TRBV12-3/TRBV12-4	TRBJ1-1	.	CASSPGTLGWAFF	TGTGCCAGCAGCCCCGGGACTTTGGGCTGGGCTTTCTTT
.	TRBV5-1	TRBJ1-5	.	CASSLDPGANQPQHF	TGCGCCAGCAGCTTGGATCCGGGAGCCAATCAGCCCCAGCATTTT
.	TRBV24-1	TRBJ1-1	TRBD1	CATSDLYYWGQYLMNTEVLF	TGTGCCACCAGTGATTTGTACTATTGGGGACAGTACCTAATGAACACTGAAGTTCTCTTT
.	TRBV7-9	TRBJ2-5	.	CASSLDSTAETQYF	TGTGCCAGCAGCTTAGATTCGACAGCGGAGACCCAGTACTTC
.	TRBV7-2	TRBJ2-5	.	CASSGPLGDTQYF	TGCGCCAGCAGTGGGCCTCTAGGAGATACGCAGTACTTC
many	TRBV2	TRBJ1-3	.	CASRAGTWVNTIYF	TGTGCCAGCAGGGCAGGGACCTGGGTAAACACCATATATTTT
many	TRBV20-1	TRBJ2-2	.	CSASRNTGELFF	TGCAGTGCTAGCAGGAACACCGGGGAGCTGTTTTTT
.	TRBV2	TRBJ1-2	TRBD1	CASVEEQGAQTYGYTF	TGTGCCAGCGTTGAGGAACAGGGGGCACAGACCTATGGCTACACCTTC